Listed here are 11 T cell receptor beta chains from one sample, sequenced in a study of blood T cell repertoires in COVID-19 (dated by TCRdb to 2018 to 2020). The method was the immunoSEQ multiplex PCR assay. The table was pulled from immuneACCESS by TCRdb, which kept in-frame rearrangements only. Such tables lose some clones; where checked, under half of the loss comes from unresolved V genes, and the rest has no known cause. A total of some 200,000 clones appear in this sample, 65% to 90% of them only once. 12% of the sample is held by the ten biggest clonotypes. Sample: PBMCs or T cells enriched from blood (not recorded which). These receptors all come from a man aged 35 to 55 who had recovered from COVID-19.

The chain combines TRBV10-1 with TRBJ2-3, with a tentative D call TRBD2 (6 bases). CDR1 is WNHNN, CDR2 SYGVQD, per germline (reference sequence). This CDR3 spans 16 amino acids. Trimming took 2 bases from V and 3 from J, leaving 15 bases between them. The CDR3 DNA follows: TGCGCCAGCAGTGAGGGGGGGTGGGGTGTAACAGATACGCAGTATTTT. The encoded protein is CASSEGGWGVTDTQYF.

A few counts support this clone. The J gene is TRBJ2-1, the V gene TRBV30, with TRBD1 as a possible D gene (5 bases). Germline V CDR1 and CDR2: GTSNPN, SVGIG (reference sequence). V was pared by 0 bases and J by 7 bases, with 10 bases between. This CDR3 is 13 amino acids long. CDR3 in DNA: TGTGCCTGGAGTGTACAGGTAGGGAATGAGCAGTTCTTC. Amino acids: CAWSVQVGNEQFF.

The chain links TRBV19 to TRBJ1-5, with D uncertain. The CDR3 runs 12 residues. The germline CDR1 and CDR2 sequences are LNHDA and SQIVND (reference sequence). V was clipped by 7 bases and J by 6 bases, with 10 bases between them. The CDR3 reads CASTETGQPQHF. The DNA of the CDR3 is TGTGCCAGTACAGAAACGGGTCAGCCCCAGCATTTT.

This rearrangement joins TRBV28 to TRBJ1-1; TRBD1 matches 9 bases. V shed 6 bases, J shed 6 bases, and the junction held 14 bases outside the gene matches. CDR1 and CDR2 (germline): MDHEN, SYDVKM. There are 16 residues in the CDR3. CDR3 amino acids: CASSPVPGQGRAEAFF. The DNA for the CDR3 is TGTGCCAGCAGCCCGGTCCCCGGACAGGGGCGGGCTGAAGCTTTCTTT.

DNA for the CDR3: TGTGCCAGCAGCCAAGATATGCTAGCGGGAGGATATAGCGGGGAGCTGTTTTTT. Amino acid sequence: CASSQDMLAGGYSGELFF. The rearrangement uses TRBV14 and TRBJ2-2; 11 bases match TRBD2. CDR3 size: 18 residues. The junction had 10 bases not matched to a gene; V was cut back by 0 bases and J by 7 bases. The germline V gene has CDR1 SGHDN and CDR2 FVKESK.

The gene calls are TRBV29-1 and TRBJ2-1; 7 nucleotides match TRBD2. Germline CDR1 reads SQVTM; CDR2 reads ANQGSEA. J gave up 3 bases and V 7 bases, and 9 bases lay outside the gene matches. The CDR3 runs to 14 residues. CDR3 residues: CSASVAGVYNEQFF. In nucleotides, the CDR3 is TGCAGCGCCTCCGTTGCGGGGGTCTACAATGAGCAGTTCTTC.

This sequence joins TRBV5-1 and TRBJ1-3; the match to TRBD1 covers 10 bases. The V segment lost 3 bases and the J segment 3 bases; nucleotides outside the gene matches: 6. Germline CDR1 SGHRS, CDR2 YFSETQ. The CDR3 runs to 16 residues. This CDR3 reads CASSSTTGGRGNTIYF. The CDR3 region has the DNA TGCGCCAGCAGCTCAACGACAGGGGGCCGTGGAAACACCATATATTTT.

The gene calls are TRBV18 and TRBJ2-2; TRBD1 agrees at 7 bases. The CDR3 extends over 16 amino acids. The J segment lost 2 bases and the V segment lost 5 bases, leaving 8 bases of the junction unmatched. CDR1 KGHSH and CDR2 LQKENI come from the germline V gene. CDR3 in DNA: TGTGCCAGCTCAACCGTTGGGACAGCCAACACCGGGGAGCTGTTTTTT. Residues: CASSTVGTANTGELFF.

The chain employs TRBV5-5 and TRBJ2-7; TRBD1 might be the D (6 bases). The V end was cut by 2 bases, the J end by 2 bases, with 14 bases between. This CDR3 is 15 amino acids long. Germline CDR1 is SGHKS and CDR2 is YYEKEE (reference sequence). The CDR3 coding sequence is TGTGCCAGCAGCTTTGGGCATGACAGGACCTACGAGCAGTACGTC. It yields the protein CASSFGHDRTYEQYV.

This clone was found a few times. This chain uses TRBV7-9 with TRBJ2-6; 8 bases map to TRBD1. In germline, CDR1 is SEHNR, CDR2 FQNEAQ (reference sequence). With 5 bases clipped from V and 11 bases from J, the junction kept 2 bases outside the gene matches. This CDR3 is 12 amino acids long. The CDR3 sequence is CASSVQGDVLTF. CDR3 DNA: TGTGCCAGCAGCGTACAGGGGGACGTCCTGACTTTC. The variable domain in full, with the rest retrieved from reference TRBV7-9 and TRBJ2-6, is DTGVSQNPRHKITKRGQNVTFRCDPISEHNRLYWYRQTLGQGPEFLTYFQNEAQLEKSRLLSDRFSAERPKGSFSTLEIQRTEQGDSAMYLCASSVQGDVLTFGAGSRLTVL.

In the case of this clone: The junction departs from the called germline gene at one end, perhaps through a read error. The rearrangement links TRBV7-9 to TRBJ1-3, with 9 bases fitting TRBD1. Per the germline V gene, CDR1 is SEHNR and CDR2 is FQNEAQ (reference sequence). The CDR3 contains 16 residues. CDR3 bases: TGTGCCAGCAGCTTATTCCGGGACAGGGATGGAGACACCATATATTTT. Translated, it gives CASSLFRDRDGDTIYF.